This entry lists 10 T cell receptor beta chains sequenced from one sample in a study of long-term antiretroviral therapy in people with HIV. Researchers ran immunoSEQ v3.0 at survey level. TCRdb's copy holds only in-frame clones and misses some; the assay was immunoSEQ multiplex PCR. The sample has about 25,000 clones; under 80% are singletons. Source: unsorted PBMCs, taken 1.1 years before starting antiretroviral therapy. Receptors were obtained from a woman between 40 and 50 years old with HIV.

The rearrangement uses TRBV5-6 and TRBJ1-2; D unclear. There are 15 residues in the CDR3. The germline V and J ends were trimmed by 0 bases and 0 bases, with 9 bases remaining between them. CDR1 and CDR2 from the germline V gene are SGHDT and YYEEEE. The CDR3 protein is CASSLEAGANYGYTF. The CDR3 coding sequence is TGTGCCAGCAGCTTGGAGGCGGGAGCTAACTATGGCTACACCTTC. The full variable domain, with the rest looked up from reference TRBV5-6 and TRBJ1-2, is DAGVTQSPTHLIKTRGQQVTLRCSPKSGHDTVSWYQQALGQGPQFIFQYYEEEERQRGNFPDRFSGHQFPNYSSELNVNALLLGDSALYLCASSLEAGANYGYTFGSGTRLTVV.

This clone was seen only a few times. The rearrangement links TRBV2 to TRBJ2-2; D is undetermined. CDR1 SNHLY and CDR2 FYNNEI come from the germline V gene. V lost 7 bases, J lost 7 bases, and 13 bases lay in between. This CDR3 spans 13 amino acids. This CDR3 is CASTAAEYGELFF. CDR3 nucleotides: TGTGCCAGCACTGCCGCGGAGTACGGGGAGCTGTTTTTT.

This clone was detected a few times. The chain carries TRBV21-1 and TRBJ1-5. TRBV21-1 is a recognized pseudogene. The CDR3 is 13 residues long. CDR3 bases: TGTGCCAGCAGCAAAGTGAGGGTTCAGCCCCAGCATTTT. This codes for CASSKVRVQPQHF.

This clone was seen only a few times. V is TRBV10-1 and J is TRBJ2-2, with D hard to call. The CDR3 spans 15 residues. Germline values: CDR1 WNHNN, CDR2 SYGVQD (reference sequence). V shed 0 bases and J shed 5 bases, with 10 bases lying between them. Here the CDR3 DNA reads TGCGCCAGCAGTGAGTCGTCAGGCAGGACCGGGGAGCTGTTTTTT. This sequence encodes CASSESSGRTGELFF.

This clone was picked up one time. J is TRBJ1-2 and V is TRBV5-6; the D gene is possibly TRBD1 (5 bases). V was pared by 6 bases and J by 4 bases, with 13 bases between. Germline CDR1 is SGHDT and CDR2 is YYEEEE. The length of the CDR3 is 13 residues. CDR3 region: CASKPQGSYGYTF. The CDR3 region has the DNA TGTGCCAGCAAACCTCAGGGAAGCTATGGCTACACCTTC. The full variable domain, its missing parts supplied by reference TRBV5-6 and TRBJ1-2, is DAGVTQSPTHLIKTRGQQVTLRCSPKSGHDTVSWYQQALGQGPQFIFQYYEEEERQRGNFPDRFSGHQFPNYSSELNVNALLLGDSALYLCASKPQGSYGYTFGSGTRLTVV.

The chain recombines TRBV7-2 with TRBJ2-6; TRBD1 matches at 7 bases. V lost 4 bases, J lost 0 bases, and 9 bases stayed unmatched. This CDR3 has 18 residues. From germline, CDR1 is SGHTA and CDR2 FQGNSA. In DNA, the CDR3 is TGTGCCAGCAGCTCCTCAGGGGGTTGGAGCTCTGGGGCCAACGTCCTGACTTTC. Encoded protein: CASSSSGGWSSGANVLTF. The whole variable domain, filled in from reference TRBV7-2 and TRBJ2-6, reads GAGVSQSPSNKVTEKGKDVELRCDPISGHTALYWYRQSLGQGLEFLIYFQGNSAPDKSGLPSDRFSAERTGGSVSTLTIQRTQQEDSAVYLCASSSSGGWSSGANVLTFGAGSRLTVL.

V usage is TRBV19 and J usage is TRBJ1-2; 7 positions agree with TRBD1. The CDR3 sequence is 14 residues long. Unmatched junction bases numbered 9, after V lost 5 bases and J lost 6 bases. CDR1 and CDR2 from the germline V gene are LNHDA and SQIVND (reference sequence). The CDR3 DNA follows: TGTGCCAGTAGTCTCCGGGACAGCCGAAATGGCTACACCTTC. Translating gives CASSLRDSRNGYTF.

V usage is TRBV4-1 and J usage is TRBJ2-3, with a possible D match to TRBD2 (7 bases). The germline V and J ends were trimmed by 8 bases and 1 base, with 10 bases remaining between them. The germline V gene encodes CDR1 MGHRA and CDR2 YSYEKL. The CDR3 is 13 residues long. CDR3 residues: CASEGGRTDTQYF. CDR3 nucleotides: TGCGCCAGCGAGGGGGGGCGCACAGATACGCAGTATTTT.

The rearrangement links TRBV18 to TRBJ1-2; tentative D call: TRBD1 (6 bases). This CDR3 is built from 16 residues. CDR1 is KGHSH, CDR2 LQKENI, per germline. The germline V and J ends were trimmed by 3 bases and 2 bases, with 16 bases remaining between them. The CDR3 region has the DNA TGTGCCAGCTCACCTTCCCAGGGGTTGGCCAACTATGGCTACACCTTC. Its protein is CASSPSQGLANYGYTF.

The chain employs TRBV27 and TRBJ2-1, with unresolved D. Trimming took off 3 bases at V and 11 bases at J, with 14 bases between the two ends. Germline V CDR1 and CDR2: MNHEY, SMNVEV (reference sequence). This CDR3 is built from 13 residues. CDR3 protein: CASSLGSFGQQFF. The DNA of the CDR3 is TGTGCCAGCAGTTTGGGAAGCTTTGGTCAGCAGTTCTTC.